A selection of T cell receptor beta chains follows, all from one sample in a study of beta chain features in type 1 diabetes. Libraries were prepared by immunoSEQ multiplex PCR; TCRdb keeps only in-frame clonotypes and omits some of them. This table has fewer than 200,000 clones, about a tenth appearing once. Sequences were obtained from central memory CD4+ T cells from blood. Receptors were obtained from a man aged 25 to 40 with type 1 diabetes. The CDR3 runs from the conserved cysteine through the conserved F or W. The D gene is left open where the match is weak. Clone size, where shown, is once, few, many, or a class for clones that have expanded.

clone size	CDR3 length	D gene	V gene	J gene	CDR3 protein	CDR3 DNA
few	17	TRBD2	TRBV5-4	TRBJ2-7	CASSRLGGLVSSYEQYF	TGTGCCAGCAGCCGCTTAGGGGGACTAGTGAGCTCCTACGAGCAGTACTTC
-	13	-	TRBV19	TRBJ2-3	CASNPGRTDTQYF	TGTGCCAGTAACCCGGGGAGGACAGATACGCAGTATTTT
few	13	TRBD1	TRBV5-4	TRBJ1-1	CASRPTGGTEAFF	TGTGCCAGCAGGCCGACAGGGGGAACTGAAGCTTTCTTT
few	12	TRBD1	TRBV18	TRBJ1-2	CASSPDRVGYTF	TGTGCCAGCTCACCCGACAGGGTTGGCTACACCTTC
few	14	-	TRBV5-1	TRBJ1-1	CASSLLQGLTEAFF	TGCGCCAGCAGCCTTCTTCAGGGTCTCACTGAAGCTTTCTTT
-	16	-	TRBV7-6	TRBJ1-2	CASSLGGTGGSYGYTF	TGTGCCAGCAGTCTTGGGGGGACCGGCGGCAGCTATGGCTACACCTTC
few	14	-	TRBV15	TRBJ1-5	CATSKTGYNQPQHF	TGTGCCACCAGCAAAACGGGGTACAATCAGCCCCAGCATTTT
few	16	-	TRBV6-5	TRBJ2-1	CASSYSILAGINEQFF	TGTGCCAGCAGTTACTCGATTCTGGCGGGAATCAATGAGCAGTTCTTC
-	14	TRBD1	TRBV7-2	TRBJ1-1	CASSLQGLFTEAFF	TGTGCCAGCAGCCTACAGGGGTTGTTCACTGAAGCTTTCTTT
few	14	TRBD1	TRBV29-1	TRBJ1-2	CSVEAFTGGVGYTF	TGCAGCGTTGAAGCGTTCACAGGGGGTGTAGGCTACACCTTC
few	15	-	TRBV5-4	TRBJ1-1	CASSPPGDSNTEAFF	TGTGCCAGCAGCCCCCCGGGAGATTCGAACACTGAAGCTTTCTTT
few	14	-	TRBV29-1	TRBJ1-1	CSVGMGGADTEAFF	TGCAGCGTTGGGATGGGGGGTGCGGACACTGAAGCTTTCTTT
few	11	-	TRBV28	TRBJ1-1	CASSFSTEAFF	TGTGCCAGCAGTTTTAGCACTGAAGCTTTCTTT
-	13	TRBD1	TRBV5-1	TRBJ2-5	CASSRTGEETQYF	TGCGCCAGCAGCAGAACAGGGGAAGAGACCCAGTACTTC
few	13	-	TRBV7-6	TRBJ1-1	CASSLVAGVEAFF	TGTGCCAGCAGCTTAGTGGCGGGGGTTGAAGCTTTCTTT
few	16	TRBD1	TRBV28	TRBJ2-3	CASSLPGQGFSDTQYF	TGTGCCAGCAGTTTACCGGGACAGGGATTCTCCGATACGCAGTATTTT